These T cell receptor beta chains were read from a single sample in a study of T cell responses to AZD1222 COVID-19 vaccine. TCRdb's copy holds only in-frame clones and misses some; the assay was immunoSEQ multiplex PCR. The sample lists more than 150,000 clones; about nine tenths were seen once. The input for sequencing was peripheral blood, taken 28 days after the second AZD1222 dose. Receptor source: an adult who received the AZD1222 COVID-19 vaccine. Both conserved end residues are part of each CDR3. The order of the fields is D gene, CDR3 length, V gene, clone size, J gene, CDR3 protein, CDR3 DNA. A D gene is named only where the DNA matches it firmly. Some rows have no size entry. The others give once, few or many, or a class for an expanded clone.

D: NA; length: 17; V: TRBV9; size: NA; J: TRBJ1-2; CDR3: CASSVGAVGGVYGGYTF; DNA: TGTGCCAGCAGCGTAGGAGCTGTGGGGGGCGTGTATGGTGGCTACACCTTC
D: TRBD1; length: 15; V: TRBV27; size: NA; J: TRBJ2-1; CDR3: CAIRTGQNSYNEQFF; DNA: TGTGCCATCCGGACGGGACAGAACTCCTACAATGAGCAGTTCTTC
D: NA; length: 14; V: TRBV9; size: NA; J: TRBJ1-2; CDR3: CASSSAGLFHGYTF; DNA: TGTGCCAGCAGCTCCGCGGGGTTATTCCACGGCTACACCTTC
D: NA; length: 16; V: TRBV5-1; size: NA; J: TRBJ2-1; CDR3: CASSLVPGHSYNEQFF; DNA: TGCGCCAGCAGCTTGGTCCCTGGACATTCCTACAATGAGCAGTTCTTC
D: NA; length: 12; V: TRBV6-1; size: NA; J: TRBJ1-4; CDR3: CASTGSNEKLFF; DNA: TGTGCCAGCACTGGGTCGAATGAAAAACTGTTTTTT
D: NA; length: 16; V: TRBV7-2; size: NA; J: TRBJ2-5; CDR3: CASSRRVGTEQETQYF; DNA: TGTGCCAGCAGCCGGAGAGTAGGGACCGAACAAGAGACCCAGTACTTC
D: NA; length: 13; V: TRBV4-3; size: NA; J: TRBJ2-7; CDR3: CASSQQVSYEQYF; DNA: TGCGCCAGCAGCCAGCAGGTCTCCTACGAGCAGTACTTC
D: NA; length: 14; V: TRBV5-4; size: once; J: TRBJ2-1; CDR3: CASSSRDGVLEQFF; DNA: TGTGCCAGCAGCTCGAGGGATGGGGTCTTAGAGCAGTTCTTC
D: NA; length: 14; V: TRBV30; size: NA; J: TRBJ1-1; CDR3: CAWGRDLIGTEAFF; DNA: TGTGCCTGGGGCAGGGATTTAATCGGAACTGAAGCTTTCTTT
D: NA; length: 16; V: TRBV2; size: NA; J: TRBJ2-2; CDR3: CASSVEDYANTGELFF; DNA: TGTGCCAGCAGTGTTGAGGATTACGCGAACACCGGGGAGCTGTTTTTT
D: NA; length: 15; V: TRBV4-3; size: NA; J: TRBJ2-7; CDR3: CASSQDRGRTYEQYF; DNA: TGCGCCAGCAGCCAAGATCGAGGGCGGACCTACGAGCAGTACTTC
D: NA; length: 12; V: TRBV4-2; size: NA; J: TRBJ1-2; CDR3: CASSQAQVGYTF; DNA: TGTGCCAGCAGCCAAGCCCAGGTGGGCTACACCTTC
D: NA; length: 14; V: TRBV6-5; size: once; J: TRBJ1-1; CDR3: CASRRDIANTEAFF; DNA: TGTGCCAGCAGAAGGGACATTGCGAACACTGAAGCTTTCTTT
D: TRBD1; length: 13; V: TRBV29-1; size: NA; J: TRBJ1-2; CDR3: CSVSDRVNDGYTF; DNA: TGCAGCGTCTCGGACAGGGTGAACGATGGCTACACCTTC
D: NA; length: 14; V: TRBV6-1; size: NA; J: TRBJ2-5; CDR3: CASSEWRPGETQYF; DNA: TGTGCCAGCAGTGAGTGGAGACCGGGCGAGACCCAGTACTTC
D: NA; length: 15; V: TRBV5-1; size: NA; J: TRBJ1-4; CDR3: CATSPGVSTNEKLFF; DNA: TGCGCCACAAGTCCCGGAGTATCAACTAATGAAAAACTGTTTTTT
D: NA; length: 18; V: TRBV27; size: NA; J: TRBJ2-3; CDR3: CASSTAVRAGYYTDTQYF; DNA: TGTGCCAGCAGTACGGCAGTAAGGGCCGGCTATTACACAGATACGCAGTATTTT
D: TRBD2; length: 12; V: TRBV28; size: once; J: TRBJ2-7; CDR3: CASSSGLARQYF; DNA: TGTGCCAGCAGTTCGGGACTAGCGCGGCAGTACTTC
D: NA; length: 14; V: TRBV10-1; size: NA; J: TRBJ2-1; CDR3: CASSDQWSYNEQFF; DNA: TGCGCCAGCAGTGATCAGTGGTCCTACAATGAGCAGTTCTTC
D: NA; length: 17; V: TRBV24-1; size: NA; J: TRBJ2-3; CDR3: CATSDWGGADSVDTQYF; DNA: TGTGCCACCAGTGATTGGGGGGGCGCAGACAGTGTGGATACGCAGTATTTT
D: TRBD1; length: 13; V: TRBV7-3; size: NA; J: TRBJ2-1; CDR3: CASGRGGPNEQFF; DNA: TGTGCCAGCGGCCGAGGGGGCCCCAATGAGCAGTTCTTC
D: TRBD1; length: 16; V: TRBV25-1; size: NA; J: TRBJ1-5; CDR3: CASSASGTGGNGPQHF; DNA: TGTGCCAGCAGTGCCTCCGGGACAGGGGGGAACGGGCCCCAGCATTTT
D: TRBD1; length: 16; V: TRBV5-4; size: NA; J: TRBJ1-1; CDR3: CASSRTGGRWNTEAFF; DNA: TGTGCCAGCAGCCGGACAGGGGGCAGATGGAACACTGAAGCTTTCTTT
D: NA; length: 14; V: TRBV19; size: NA; J: TRBJ2-5; CDR3: CASTLTGNYETQYF; DNA: TGTGCCAGTACCCTTACAGGGAACTACGAGACCCAGTACTTC
D: NA; length: 18; V: TRBV7-3; size: NA; J: TRBJ2-2; CDR3: CASSAHIDGLANTGELFF; DNA: TGTGCCAGCAGCGCCCATATAGACGGATTAGCGAACACCGGGGAGCTGTTTTTT
D: NA; length: 14; V: TRBV10-3; size: NA; J: TRBJ2-6; CDR3: CAISTGSGANVLTF; DNA: TGTGCCATCAGTACCGGGAGTGGGGCCAACGTCCTGACTTTC
D: NA; length: 15; V: TRBV6-5; size: few; J: TRBJ1-5; CDR3: CASKISGSGNQPQHF; DNA: TGTGCCAGCAAAATAAGCGGGTCTGGCAATCAGCCCCAGCATTTT
D: NA; length: 15; V: TRBV15; size: once; J: TRBJ1-2; CDR3: CATSRGGVGLKGYTF; DNA: TGTGCCACCAGCAGAGGGGGCGTTGGTCTTAAAGGCTACACCTTC
D: TRBD1; length: 16; V: TRBV6-5; size: NA; J: TRBJ1-6; CDR3: CASSYGATGGNSPLHF; DNA: TGTGCCAGCAGTTACGGAGCGACAGGGGGTAATTCACCCCTCCACTTT
D: NA; length: 16; V: TRBV5-1; size: once; J: TRBJ2-1; CDR3: CASSQIGSASYNEQFF; DNA: TGCGCCAGCAGCCAGATCGGTAGCGCCTCCTACAATGAGCAGTTCTTC
D: NA; length: 17; V: TRBV4-1; size: NA; J: TRBJ2-3; CDR3: CASSQDTDSHQADTQYF; DNA: TGCGCCAGCAGCCAAGATACAGACTCCCATCAGGCAGATACGCAGTATTTT
D: TRBD1; length: 17; V: TRBV5-5; size: NA; J: TRBJ1-4; CDR3: CASSSVPGQGTNEKLFF; DNA: TGTGCCAGCAGCAGCGTCCCGGGACAGGGAACTAATGAAAAACTGTTTTTT
D: TRBD2; length: 15; V: TRBV4-2; size: NA; J: TRBJ2-7; CDR3: CASSQEGSGRYEQYF; DNA: TGTGCCAGCAGCCAAGAAGGTAGCGGGAGATACGAGCAGTACTTC
D: NA; length: 11; V: TRBV29-1; size: NA; J: TRBJ2-7; CDR3: CSVEGEYEQYF; DNA: TGCAGCGTTGAAGGAGAGTACGAGCAGTACTTC
D: NA; length: 11; V: TRBV30; size: NA; J: TRBJ1-2; CDR3: CAWRALRGYTF; DNA: TGTGCCTGGAGGGCCCTACGGGGCTACACCTTC
D: NA; length: 12; V: TRBV28; size: NA; J: TRBJ2-7; CDR3: CASHGLAYEQYF; DNA: TGTGCCAGCCATGGGTTGGCTTACGAGCAGTACTTC
D: TRBD1; length: 15; V: TRBV2; size: NA; J: TRBJ1-5; CDR3: CASSWDSSLNQPQHF; DNA: TGTGCCAGCAGTTGGGACAGCTCTTTGAATCAGCCCCAGCATTTT
D: NA; length: 14; V: TRBV7-8; size: NA; J: TRBJ2-2; CDR3: CASSLAGSAGELFF; DNA: TGTGCCAGCAGCTTAGCGGGTTCGGCCGGGGAGCTGTTTTTT
D: TRBD2; length: 18; V: TRBV9; size: NA; J: TRBJ2-2; CDR3: CASSVGLAGGVGTGELFF; DNA: TGTGCCAGCAGCGTAGGACTAGCGGGAGGAGTTGGCACCGGGGAGCTGTTTTTT
D: NA; length: 17; V: TRBV28; size: NA; J: TRBJ2-1; CDR3: CASSHPGNQWGYNEQFF; DNA: TGTGCCAGCAGTCACCCGGGTAATCAGTGGGGGTACAATGAGCAGTTCTTC
D: NA; length: 10; V: TRBV30; size: NA; J: TRBJ1-1; CDR3: CAFRQSEAFF; DNA: TGTGCCTTCAGACAGAGTGAAGCTTTCTTT
D: NA; length: 14; V: TRBV7-2; size: NA; J: TRBJ2-3; CDR3: CASSSIGSTDTQYF; DNA: TGTGCCAGCAGCTCCATCGGGTCTACAGATACGCAGTATTTT
D: TRBD2; length: 15; V: TRBV30; size: NA; J: TRBJ2-7; CDR3: CACHRTSGNSYEQYF; DNA: TGTGCCTGCCACCGGACTAGCGGAAACTCCTACGAGCAGTACTTC
D: NA; length: 16; V: TRBV5-1; size: NA; J: TRBJ1-4; CDR3: CASSFEPGRRDEKLFF; DNA: TGCGCCAGCAGCTTTGAACCGGGACGGCGGGATGAAAAACTGTTTTTT
D: NA; length: 14; V: TRBV11-1; size: NA; J: TRBJ2-1; CDR3: CASSSIRGDNEQFF; DNA: TGTGCCAGCAGCTCTATAAGGGGAGACAATGAGCAGTTCTTC
D: NA; length: 15; V: TRBV7-8; size: NA; J: TRBJ2-1; CDR3: CASRSGDAAYNEQFF; DNA: TGTGCCAGCAGATCGGGAGACGCCGCCTACAATGAGCAGTTCTTC
D: NA; length: 15; V: TRBV11-2; size: NA; J: TRBJ2-3; CDR3: CASSLEGAGADTQYF; DNA: TGTGCCAGCAGCTTAGAGGGGGCGGGAGCAGATACGCAGTATTTT
D: NA; length: 17; V: TRBV5-5; size: NA; J: TRBJ2-1; CDR3: CASSLVGFLYSYNEQFF; DNA: TGTGCCAGCAGCTTGGTAGGGTTTCTTTACTCCTACAATGAGCAGTTCTTC
D: NA; length: 13; V: TRBV20-1; size: once; J: TRBJ1-4; CDR3: CSASEELHEKLFF; DNA: TGCAGTGCTAGTGAGGAATTACATGAAAAACTGTTTTTT
D: TRBD1; length: 14; V: TRBV28; size: once; J: TRBJ1-5; CDR3: CASSLQGGGQPQHF; DNA: TGTGCCAGCAGCCTACAGGGGGGGGGTCAGCCCCAGCATTTT
D: NA; length: 14; V: TRBV4-1; size: NA; J: TRBJ1-1; CDR3: CASSLGGSVTEAFF; DNA: TGCGCCAGCAGCCTCGGTGGCAGCGTAACTGAAGCTTTCTTT
D: NA; length: 13; V: TRBV24-1; size: NA; J: TRBJ2-3; CDR3: CATREDSTDTQYF; DNA: TGTGCCACCAGAGAGGACAGCACAGATACGCAGTATTTT
D: TRBD2; length: 14; V: TRBV27; size: NA; J: TRBJ2-7; CDR3: CASRQSQATGGQYF; DNA: TGTGCCAGCAGGCAGTCTCAGGCGACGGGGGGGCAGTACTTC
D: TRBD1; length: 16; V: TRBV7-2; size: NA; J: TRBJ2-6; CDR3: CASSPQGAYGANVLTF; DNA: TGTGCCAGCAGCCCCCAGGGGGCGTATGGGGCCAACGTCCTGACTTTC
D: NA; length: 13; V: TRBV5-4; size: NA; J: TRBJ2-1; CDR3: CASSSVPYNEQFF; DNA: TGTGCCAGCAGCTCTGTACCCTACAATGAGCAGTTCTTC
D: NA; length: 14; V: TRBV19; size: NA; J: TRBJ2-2; CDR3: CASRSRGADGELFF; DNA: TGTGCCAGTAGGTCTAGAGGGGCGGACGGGGAGCTGTTTTTT
D: NA; length: 14; V: TRBV7-9; size: NA; J: TRBJ2-1; CDR3: CASSSSGAYNEQFF; DNA: TGTGCCAGCAGCTCTTCCGGGGCATACAATGAGCAGTTCTTC
D: NA; length: 14; V: TRBV3-1/TRBV3-2; size: NA; J: TRBJ1-6; CDR3: CASSQDGGYSPLHF; DNA: TGTGCCAGCAGCCAAGATGGGGGATATTCACCCCTCCACTTT
D: NA; length: 15; V: TRBV18; size: NA; J: TRBJ1-2; CDR3: CASSPPTGPDYGYTF; DNA: TGTGCCAGCTCACCCCCCACGGGTCCTGACTATGGCTACACCTTC